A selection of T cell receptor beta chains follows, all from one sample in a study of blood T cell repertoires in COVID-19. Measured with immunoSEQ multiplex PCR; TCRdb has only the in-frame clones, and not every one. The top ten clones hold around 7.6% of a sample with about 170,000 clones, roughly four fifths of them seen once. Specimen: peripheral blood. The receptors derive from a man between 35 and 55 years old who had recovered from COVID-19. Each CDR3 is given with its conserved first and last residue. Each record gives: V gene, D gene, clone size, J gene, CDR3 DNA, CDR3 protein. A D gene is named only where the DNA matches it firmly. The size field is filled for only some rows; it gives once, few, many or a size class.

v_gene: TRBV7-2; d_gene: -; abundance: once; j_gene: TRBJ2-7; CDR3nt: TGTGCCAGCAGCTTAGCACATGGAAACTACTACGAGCAGTACTTC; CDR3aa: CASSLAHGNYYEQYF
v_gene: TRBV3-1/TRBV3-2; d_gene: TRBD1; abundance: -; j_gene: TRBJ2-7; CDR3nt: TGTGCCAGCAGCCAAGGGGACAGGGGGCTGAGTGACGAGCAGTACTTC; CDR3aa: CASSQGDRGLSDEQYF
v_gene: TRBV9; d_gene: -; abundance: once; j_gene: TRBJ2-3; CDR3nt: TGTGCCAGCAGCTCCAGTACAGATACGCAGTATTTT; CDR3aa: CASSSSTDTQYF
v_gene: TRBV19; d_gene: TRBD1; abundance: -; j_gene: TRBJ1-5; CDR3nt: TGTGCCGGGGGACAGGGGGGCAATCAGCCCCAGCATTTT; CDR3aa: CAGGQGGNQPQHF
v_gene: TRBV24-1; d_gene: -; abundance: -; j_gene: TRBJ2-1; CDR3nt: TGTGCCACCAGTGACAGGACAGCGAGCTCCTACAATGAGCAGTTCTTC; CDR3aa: CATSDRTASSYNEQFF
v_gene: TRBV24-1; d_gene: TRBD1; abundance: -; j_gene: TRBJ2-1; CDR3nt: TGTGCCACCAGTGATTTTGACAGGGGTAGGAATGAGCAGTTCTTC; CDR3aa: CATSDFDRGRNEQFF
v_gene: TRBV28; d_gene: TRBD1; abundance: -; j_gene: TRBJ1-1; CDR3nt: TGTGCCAGCGGGAAGGGGGCGCTTAAAAATGAAGCTTTCTTT; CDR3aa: CASGKGALKNEAFF
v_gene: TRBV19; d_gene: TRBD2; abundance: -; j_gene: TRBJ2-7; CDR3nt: TGTGCCAGTAGTCGACCCCGGACTAGCGGAAGCTACGAGCAGTACTTC; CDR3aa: CASSRPRTSGSYEQYF
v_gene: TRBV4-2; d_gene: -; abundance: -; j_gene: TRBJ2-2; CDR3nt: TGTGCCAGCAGCCAAGAAGTCGTAGGACAGAACACCGGGGAGCTGTTTTTT; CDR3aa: CASSQEVVGQNTGELFF
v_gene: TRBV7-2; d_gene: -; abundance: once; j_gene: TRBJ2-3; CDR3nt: TGTGCCAGCAGCTTAGGGCCTCGACGTCAGCGGGATACGCAGTATTTT; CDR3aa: CASSLGPRRQRDTQYF
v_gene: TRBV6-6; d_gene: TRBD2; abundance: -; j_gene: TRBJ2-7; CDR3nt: TGTGCCAGCAGTCTATCACTAGCGGGGCGTGAGCAGTACTTC; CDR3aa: CASSLSLAGREQYF
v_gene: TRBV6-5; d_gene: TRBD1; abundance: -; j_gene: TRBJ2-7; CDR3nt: TGTGCCAGCAGTTTAGGGACAGGGAGGTACGAGCAGTACTTC; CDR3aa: CASSLGTGRYEQYF
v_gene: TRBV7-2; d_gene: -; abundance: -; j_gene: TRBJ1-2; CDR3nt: TGTGCCAGCAGCTTAGGTATGGGGCAGGATGGCTACACCTTC; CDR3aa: CASSLGMGQDGYTF
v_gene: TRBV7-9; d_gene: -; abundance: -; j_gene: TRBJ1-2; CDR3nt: TGTGCCAGCACTCGGGGGGAGGGAACGAGATACACCTTC; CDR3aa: CASTRGEGTRYTF
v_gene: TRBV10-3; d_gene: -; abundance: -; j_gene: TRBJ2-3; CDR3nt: TGTGCCATCAAAGAGGCGGTTCCCACAGATACGCAGTATTTT; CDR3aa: CAIKEAVPTDTQYF
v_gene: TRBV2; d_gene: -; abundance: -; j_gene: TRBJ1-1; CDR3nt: TGTGCCAGCAGTGTCAGGGAAACTGAAGCTTTCTTT; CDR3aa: CASSVRETEAFF
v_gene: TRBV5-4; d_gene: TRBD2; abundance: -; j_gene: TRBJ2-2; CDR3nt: TGTGCCAGCAGCGGCGGGACTAGCGGGAACACCGGGGAGCTGTTTTTT; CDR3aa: CASSGGTSGNTGELFF
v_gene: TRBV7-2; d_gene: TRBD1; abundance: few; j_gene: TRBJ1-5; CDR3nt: TGTGCCAGCAGCTTATCGGGACAGGGCAATCAGCCCCAGCATTTT; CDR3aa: CASSLSGQGNQPQHF
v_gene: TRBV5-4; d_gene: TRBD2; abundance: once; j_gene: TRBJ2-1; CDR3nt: TGTGCCTTTCAAGCGGGGGGGGAAATAAATGAGCAGTTCTTC; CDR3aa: CAFQAGGEINEQFF
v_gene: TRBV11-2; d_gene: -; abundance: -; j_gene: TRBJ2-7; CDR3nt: TGTGCCAGCAGCTTAGTTCCCCCCAGGACAAGCTCCTACGAGCAGTACTTC; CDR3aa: CASSLVPPRTSSYEQYF
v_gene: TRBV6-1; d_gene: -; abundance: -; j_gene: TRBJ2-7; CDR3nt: TGTGCCAGCAGTGAAGTGGGCAAGGTCACTCACTCCTACGAGCAGTACTTC; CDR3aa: CASSEVGKVTHSYEQYF
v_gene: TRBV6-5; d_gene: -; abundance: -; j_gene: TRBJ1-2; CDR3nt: TGTGCCAGCAGGACAGGACCTAACTATGGCTACACCTTC; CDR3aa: CASRTGPNYGYTF
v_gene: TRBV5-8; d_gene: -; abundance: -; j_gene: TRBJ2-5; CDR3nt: TGTGCCAGCAGCTTGGTGGGCCAAAAAGAGACCCAGTACTTC; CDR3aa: CASSLVGQKETQYF
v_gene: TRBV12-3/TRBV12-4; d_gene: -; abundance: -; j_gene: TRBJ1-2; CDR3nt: TGTGCCAGCAGTTTAGGGGGCGCCTATGGCTACACCTTC; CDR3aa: CASSLGGAYGYTF
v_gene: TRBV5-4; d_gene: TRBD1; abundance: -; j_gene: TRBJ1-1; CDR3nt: TGTGCCAGCACCAACCCTAGGGGGCGCGTCACTGAAGCTTTCTTT; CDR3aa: CASTNPRGRVTEAFF
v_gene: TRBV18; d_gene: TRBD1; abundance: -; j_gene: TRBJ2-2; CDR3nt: TGTGCCAGCTCACCACCGCTCAGGGGGTTTGTGAACACCGGGGAGCTGTTTTTT; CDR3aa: CASSPPLRGFVNTGELFF
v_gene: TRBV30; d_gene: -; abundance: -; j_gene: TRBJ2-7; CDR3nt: TGTGCCTGGAGTGTGACAGATTACGAGCAGTACTTC; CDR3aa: CAWSVTDYEQYF
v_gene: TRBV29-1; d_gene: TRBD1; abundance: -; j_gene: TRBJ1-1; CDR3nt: TGCAGCGTTGATCGATCAGGGGGATCTGAAGCTTTCTTT; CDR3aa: CSVDRSGGSEAFF
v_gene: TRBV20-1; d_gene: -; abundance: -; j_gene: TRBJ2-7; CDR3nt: TGCAGTGCTAGTCGTGACGGGACTTCCAGAGGCGAGCAGTACTTC; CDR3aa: CSASRDGTSRGEQYF
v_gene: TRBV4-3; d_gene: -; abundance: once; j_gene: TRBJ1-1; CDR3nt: TGCGCCAGCAGCCAAGATGGGGGCAGGGTTGTGACTGAAGCTTTCTTT; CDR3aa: CASSQDGGRVVTEAFF
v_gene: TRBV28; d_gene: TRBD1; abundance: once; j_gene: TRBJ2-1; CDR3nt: TGTGCCAGCAGAGTAGCCGGGACAGGGCGCCATGAGCAGTTCTTC; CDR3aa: CASRVAGTGRHEQFF
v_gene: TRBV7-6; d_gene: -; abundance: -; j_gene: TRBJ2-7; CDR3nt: TGTGCCAGCAGCTTGGGGACATTGTTGGATGTCTACGAGCAGTACTTC; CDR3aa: CASSLGTLLDVYEQYF
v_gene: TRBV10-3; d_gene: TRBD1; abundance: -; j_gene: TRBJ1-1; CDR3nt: TGTGCCTCGACCGGGACAGGGGGCGCGAGAACTGAAGCTTTCTTT; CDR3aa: CASTGTGGARTEAFF
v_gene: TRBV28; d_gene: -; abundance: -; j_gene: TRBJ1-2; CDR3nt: TGTGCCAGCACCCATGGACAGCACCAAGTGGGCTACACCTTC; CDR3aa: CASTHGQHQVGYTF
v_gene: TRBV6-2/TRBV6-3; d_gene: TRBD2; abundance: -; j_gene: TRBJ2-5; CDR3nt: TGTGCCAGCAGTTTAGCGGGGGACTTCCAAGAGACCCAGTACTTC; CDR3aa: CASSLAGDFQETQYF
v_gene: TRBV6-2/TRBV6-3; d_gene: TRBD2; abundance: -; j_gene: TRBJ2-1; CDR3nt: TGTGCCAGCAGTTCCTCTAGCGGGGTTAATGAGCAGTTCTTC; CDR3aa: CASSSSSGVNEQFF
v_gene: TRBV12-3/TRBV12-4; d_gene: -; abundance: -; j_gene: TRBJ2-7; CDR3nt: TGTGCCAGCAGTTGGACAGTTGGCCACGAGCAGTACTTC; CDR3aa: CASSWTVGHEQYF
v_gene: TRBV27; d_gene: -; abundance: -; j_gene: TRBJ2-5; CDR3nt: TGTGCCAGCAGTGTACAGGGTCAAGAGACCCAGTACTTC; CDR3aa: CASSVQGQETQYF
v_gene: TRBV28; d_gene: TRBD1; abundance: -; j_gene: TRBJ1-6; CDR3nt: TGTGCCAGCAGGGGGACAGGGAATAATTCACCCCTCCACTTT; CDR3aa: CASRGTGNNSPLHF
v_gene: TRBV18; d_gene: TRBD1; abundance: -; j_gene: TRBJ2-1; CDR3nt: TGTGCCAGCTCACATGGGACCGGGACAGCTTACAATGAGCAGTTCTTC; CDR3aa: CASSHGTGTAYNEQFF